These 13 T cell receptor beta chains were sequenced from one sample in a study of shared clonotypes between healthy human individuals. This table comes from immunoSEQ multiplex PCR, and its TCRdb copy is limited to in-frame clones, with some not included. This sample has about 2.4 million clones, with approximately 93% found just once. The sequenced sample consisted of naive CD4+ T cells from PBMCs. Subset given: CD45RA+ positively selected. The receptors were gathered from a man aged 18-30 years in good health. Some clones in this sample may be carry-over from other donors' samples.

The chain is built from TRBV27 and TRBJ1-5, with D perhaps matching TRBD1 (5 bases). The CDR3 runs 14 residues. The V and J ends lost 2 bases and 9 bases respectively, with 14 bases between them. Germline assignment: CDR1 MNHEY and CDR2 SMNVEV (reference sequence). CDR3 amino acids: CASSLRGVLWPQHF. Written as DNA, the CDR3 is TGTGCCAGCAGTTTAAGAGGGGTCCTATGGCCCCAGCATTTT.

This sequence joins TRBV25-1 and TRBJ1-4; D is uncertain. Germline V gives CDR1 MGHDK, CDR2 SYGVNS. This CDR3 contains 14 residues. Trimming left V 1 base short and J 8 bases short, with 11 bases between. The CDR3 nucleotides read TGTGCCAGCAGTGAATCCCCTTTGGACGAAAAACTGTTTTTT. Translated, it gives CASSESPLDEKLFF.

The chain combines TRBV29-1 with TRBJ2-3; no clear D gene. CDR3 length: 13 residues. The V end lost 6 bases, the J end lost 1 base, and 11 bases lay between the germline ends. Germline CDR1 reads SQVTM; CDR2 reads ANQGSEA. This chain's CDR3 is CSVGAAGTDTQYF. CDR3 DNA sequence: TGCAGCGTCGGCGCCGCTGGCACAGATACGCAGTATTTT.

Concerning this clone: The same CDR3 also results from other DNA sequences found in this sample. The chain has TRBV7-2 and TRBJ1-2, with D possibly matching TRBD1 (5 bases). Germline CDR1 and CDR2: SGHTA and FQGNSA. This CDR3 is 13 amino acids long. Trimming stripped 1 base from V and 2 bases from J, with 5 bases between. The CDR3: CASSLGQNYGYTF. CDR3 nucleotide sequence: TGTGCCAGCAGCTTAGGACAGAACTATGGCTACACCTTC. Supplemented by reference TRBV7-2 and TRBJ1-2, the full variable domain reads GAGVSQSPSNKVTEKGKDVELRCDPISGHTALYWYRQSLGQGLEFLIYFQGNSAPDKSGLPSDRFSAERTGGSVSTLTIQRTQQEDSAVYLCASSLGQNYGYTFGSGTRLTVV.

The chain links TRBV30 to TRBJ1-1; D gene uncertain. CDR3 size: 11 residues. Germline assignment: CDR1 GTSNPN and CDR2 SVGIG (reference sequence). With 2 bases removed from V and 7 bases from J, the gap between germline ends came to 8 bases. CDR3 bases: TGTGCCTGGAGTAAGGATCTTGAAGCTTTCTTT. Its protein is CAWSKDLEAFF.

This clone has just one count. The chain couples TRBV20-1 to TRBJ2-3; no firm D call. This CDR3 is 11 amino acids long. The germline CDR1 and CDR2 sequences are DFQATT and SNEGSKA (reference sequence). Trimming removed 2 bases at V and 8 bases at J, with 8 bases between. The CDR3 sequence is CSARTSGTQYF. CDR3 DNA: TGCAGTGCTAGAACATCTGGTACGCAGTATTTT.

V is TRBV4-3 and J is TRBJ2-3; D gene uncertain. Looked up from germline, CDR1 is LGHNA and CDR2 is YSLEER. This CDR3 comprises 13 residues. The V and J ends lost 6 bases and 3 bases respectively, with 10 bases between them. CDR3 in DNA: TGCGCCAGCAGGACCGTGGGAACAGATACGCAGTATTTT. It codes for CASRTVGTDTQYF.

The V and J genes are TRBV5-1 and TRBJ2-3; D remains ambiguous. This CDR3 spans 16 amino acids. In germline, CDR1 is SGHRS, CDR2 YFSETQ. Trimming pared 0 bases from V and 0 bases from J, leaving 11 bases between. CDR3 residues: CASSLDTPSSTDTQYF. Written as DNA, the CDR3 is TGCGCCAGCAGCTTGGACACCCCCTCCAGCACAGATACGCAGTATTTT.

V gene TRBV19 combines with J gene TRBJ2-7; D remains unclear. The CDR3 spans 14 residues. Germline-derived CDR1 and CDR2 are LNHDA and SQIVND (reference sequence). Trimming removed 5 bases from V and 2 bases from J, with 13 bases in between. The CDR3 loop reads CASSSSWSTYEQYF. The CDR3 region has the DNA TGTGCCAGTAGTTCATCTTGGTCTACCTACGAGCAGTACTTC.

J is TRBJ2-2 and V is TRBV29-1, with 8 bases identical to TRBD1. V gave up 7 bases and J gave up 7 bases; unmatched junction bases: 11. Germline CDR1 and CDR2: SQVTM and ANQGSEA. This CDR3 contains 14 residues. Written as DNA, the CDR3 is TGCAGCGCCCCAGGGGGCTCGTCCAACGGGGAGCTGTTTTTT. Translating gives CSAPGGSSNGELFF.

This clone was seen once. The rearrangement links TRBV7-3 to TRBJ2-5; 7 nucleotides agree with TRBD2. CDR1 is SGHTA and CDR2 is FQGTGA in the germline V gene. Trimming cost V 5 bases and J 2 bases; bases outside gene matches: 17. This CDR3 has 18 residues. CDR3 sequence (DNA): TGTGCCAGCAGCGTGAAAGGACTAGTGGGGCTAGGACAAGAGACCCAGTACTTC. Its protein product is CASSVKGLVGLGQETQYF.

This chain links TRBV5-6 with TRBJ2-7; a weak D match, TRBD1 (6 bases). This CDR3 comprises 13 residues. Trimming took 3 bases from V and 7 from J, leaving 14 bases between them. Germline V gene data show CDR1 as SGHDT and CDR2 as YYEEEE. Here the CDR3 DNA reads TGTGCCAGCAGCTCTCGAATTCAGGGGGAGCAGTACTTC. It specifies CASSSRIQGEQYF.

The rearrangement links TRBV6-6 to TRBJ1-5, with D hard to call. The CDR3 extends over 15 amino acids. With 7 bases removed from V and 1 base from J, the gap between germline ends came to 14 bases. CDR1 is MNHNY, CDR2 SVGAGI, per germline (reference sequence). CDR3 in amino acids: CASTSDGLSNQPQHF. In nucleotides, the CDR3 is TGTGCCAGCACCTCAGACGGACTGAGCAATCAGCCCCAGCATTTT.